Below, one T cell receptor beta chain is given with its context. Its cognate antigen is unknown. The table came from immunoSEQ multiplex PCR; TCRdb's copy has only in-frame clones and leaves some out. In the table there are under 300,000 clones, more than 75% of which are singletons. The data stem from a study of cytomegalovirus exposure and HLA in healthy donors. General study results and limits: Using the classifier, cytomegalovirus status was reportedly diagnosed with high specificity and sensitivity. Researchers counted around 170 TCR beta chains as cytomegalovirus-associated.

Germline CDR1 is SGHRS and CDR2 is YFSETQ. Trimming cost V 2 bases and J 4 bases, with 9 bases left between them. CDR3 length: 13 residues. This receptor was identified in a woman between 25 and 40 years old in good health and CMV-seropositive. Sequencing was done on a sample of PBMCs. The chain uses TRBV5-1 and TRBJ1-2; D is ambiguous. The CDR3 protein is CASSFGSPYGYTF. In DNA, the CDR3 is TGCGCCAGCAGCTTTGGCAGTCCCTATGGCTACACCTTC.